These 17 T cell receptor beta chains share one sample of origin, sequenced in a study of T-cell memory formation after mild COVID-19. TCRdb processed the 5' RACE reads anew with MiXCR; each CDR3 protein has one entry. Of a few hundred thousand distinct CDR3 sequences in the sample, about 23% were seen once. The sample consisted of PBMCs or a T cell subset sorted from them (not recorded which). The receptors derive from an adult woman who had mild COVID-19 (a few samples of this study predate the infection). Cell type and time point are not known.

This clonotype was picked up a small number of times. CDR3 residues: CASSPPSRSSWEETQYF. The CDR3 DNA follows: TGTGCCAGCAGCCCCCCCTCAAGGTCCAGCTGGGAAGAGACCCAGTACTTC. The rearrangement uses TRBV7-9 and TRBJ2-5; the D is unclear. The CDR3 covers 17 residues. Between the trimmed V and J ends, which lost 5 bases and 3 bases, there was a span of 22 bases. Germline CDR1 is SEHNR and CDR2 is FQNEAQ (reference sequence).

This chain connects TRBV9 to TRBJ2-5; TRBD2 matches 11 bases. V shed 4 bases, J shed 5 bases, and the junction held 7 bases outside the gene matches. Germline-derived CDR1 and CDR2 are SGDLS and YYNGEE. The CDR3 extends over 15 amino acids. DNA for the CDR3: TGTGCCAGCAGCCCAGAGACTAGCGGGACTGAGACCCAGTACTTC. This codes for CASSPETSGTETQYF.

V usage is TRBV3-1 and J usage is TRBJ1-1, with a weak D call TRBD1 (6 bases). The CDR3 is 14 residues long. Trimming took 6 bases from V and 2 from J, leaving 13 bases between them. Germline values: CDR1 LGHDT, CDR2 YNNKEL (reference sequence). CDR3 loop: CASRDPGVNTEAFF. In DNA, the CDR3 is TGTGCCAGCAGGGATCCAGGGGTTAACACTGAAGCTTTCTTT.

In its sample, this clonotype was seen a few times. The CDR3 protein is CASSQVLRVGNEQFF. DNA for the CDR3: TGTGCCAGCAGCCAAGTATTGCGGGTGGGGAATGAGCAGTTCTTC. The V gene is TRBV4-2, the J gene TRBJ2-1; a possible D gene is TRBD2 (5 bases). V was trimmed by 1 base and J by 7 bases, leaving 14 bases between them. The CDR3 is 15 amino acids. CDR1 and CDR2 (germline): LGHNA, YNFKEQ.

The chain recombines TRBV12-3 or TRBV12-4 with TRBJ2-3; no reliable D call. This CDR3 comprises 13 residues. Trimming took off 4 bases at V and 1 base at J, with 6 bases between the two ends. The CDR3 DNA reads TGTGCCAGCAGTTCGTTACGCACAGATACGCAGTATTTT. As protein: CASSSLRTDTQYF.

V gene TRBV5-1 combines with J gene TRBJ1-1; unclear D gene. Trimming removed 0 bases at V and 6 bases at J, with 9 bases between. CDR1 is SGHRS, CDR2 YFSETQ, per germline. The length of the CDR3 is 13 residues. The CDR3 spells CASSLDVIAEAFF. CDR3 nucleotides: TGCGCCAGCAGCTTGGACGTGATCGCTGAAGCTTTCTTT.

Only a few counts were recorded for this clonotype. The V and J genes are TRBV5-4 and TRBJ2-2; 11 bases align to TRBD2. Germline V gives CDR1 SGHNT, CDR2 YYREEE (reference sequence). J lost 5 bases, V lost 5 bases, and 5 bases had no gene match. The CDR3 totals 15 residues. DNA for the CDR3: TGTGCCAGCAGAGCCGGGACTAGCGGAACCGGGGAGCTGTTTTTT. The encoded protein is CASRAGTSGTGELFF.

This clonotype was recorded a few times. The chain is built from TRBV7-2 and TRBJ2-1; D gene uncertain. Trimming removed 5 bases from V and 5 bases from J, with 7 bases in between. CDR3 length: 12 residues. Germline V lookup: CDR1 SGHTA, CDR2 FQGNSA. The CDR3: CASSRWDNEQFF. CDR3 DNA: TGTGCCAGCAGCCGTTGGGACAATGAGCAGTTCTTC.

This clonotype turned up a few times. The rearrangement uses TRBV5-1 and TRBJ2-2, with a possible D match to TRBD1 (5 bases). Germline-derived CDR1 and CDR2 are SGHRS and YFSETQ. V was trimmed by 1 base and J by 4 bases, leaving 8 bases between them. This CDR3 is built from 14 residues. DNA of the CDR3: TGCGCCAGCAGCTTGTCGACAGTCACCGGGGAGCTGTTTTTT. This codes for CASSLSTVTGELFF.

This clonotype turned up a few times. This sequence joins TRBV6-1 and TRBJ1-5; the D is unclear. Trimming took 4 bases from V and 5 from J, leaving 9 bases between them. The CDR3 sequence is 13 residues long. Germline V gene data show CDR1 as MNHNS and CDR2 as SASEGT. CDR3 residues: CASSVLGHQPQHF. In DNA form, the CDR3 reads TGTGCCAGCAGTGTCTTAGGTCATCAGCCCCAGCATTTT.

Only a few counts were recorded for this clonotype. The chain recombines TRBV9 with TRBJ2-3, with D uncertain. Germline loops: CDR1 SGDLS, CDR2 YYNGEE. The V gene lost 4 bases and the J gene lost 6 bases, with 12 bases spanning the gap. The CDR3 extends over 13 amino acids. CDR3 protein: CASSFLLWDTQYF. In nucleotides, the CDR3 is TGTGCCAGCAGCTTCCTATTGTGGGATACGCAGTATTTT.

This chain connects TRBV12-3 or TRBV12-4 to TRBJ2-4, with a weak D call TRBD1 (6 bases). This CDR3 contains 14 residues. Trimming took off 5 bases at V and 3 bases at J, with 11 bases between the two ends. CDR3 protein: CASSKQGDKNIQYF. CDR3 DNA sequence: TGTGCCAGCAGTAAACAGGGAGACAAAAACATTCAGTACTTC.

This rearrangement joins TRBV5-6 to TRBJ2-3; D gene ambiguous. V was clipped by 2 bases and J by 2 bases, with 12 bases between them. Germline CDR1 is SGHDT and CDR2 is YYEEEE. There are 15 residues in the CDR3. DNA of the CDR3: TGTGCCAGCAGCTTCCTGACCCAGTTCACAGATACGCAGTATTTT. Protein product: CASSFLTQFTDTQYF.

The J gene is TRBJ2-5, the V gene TRBV6-5; 8 bases are shared with TRBD1. Trimming took 4 bases from V and 5 from J; bases not matched to a gene: 9. The CDR3 totals 15 residues. Germline V gene lookup returns CDR1 MNHEY and CDR2 SVGAGI. The CDR3 bases are TGTGCCAGCAGTTTCTCGGACAGGGCATTCGAGACCCAGTACTTC. It is translated as CASSFSDRAFETQYF.

This sequence joins TRBV30 and TRBJ2-7; maybe TRBD1 (7 bases). The germline V gene encodes CDR1 GTSNPN and CDR2 SVGIG (reference sequence). The CDR3 spans 14 residues. The ends were cut back, 0 bases at V and 3 bases at J, with 12 bases in the middle. The DNA of the CDR3 is TGTGCCTGGAGTGTTGGAGGGGGCGGCTACGAGCAGTACTTC. This translates into CAWSVGGGGYEQYF. The complete variable domain, with remaining parts taken from reference TRBV30 and TRBJ2-7, reads SQTIHQWPATLVQPVGSPLSLECTVEGTSNPNLYWYRQAAGRGLQLLFYSVGIGQISSEVPQNLSASRPQDRQFILSSKKLLLSDSGFYLCAWSVGGGGYEQYFGPGTRLTVT.

The genes are TRBV6-5 and TRBJ2-1; 10 nucleotides match TRBD2. With V trimmed by 6 bases and J by 7 bases, 9 bases remained unmatched. CDR1 is MNHEY, CDR2 SVGAGI, per germline. The CDR3 totals 15 residues. The CDR3 here is CASRRPAGGGNEQFF. The CDR3 DNA sequence: TGTGCCAGCAGACGGCCAGCGGGGGGGGGGAATGAGCAGTTCTTC.

There are a few counts of this clonotype. V is TRBV20-1 and J is TRBJ2-5; D uncertain. Trimming shortened V by 3 bases and J by 5 bases, and 16 bases separated the two germline ends. CDR3 size: 14 residues. Germline V gene data show CDR1 as DFQATT and CDR2 as SNEGSKA (reference sequence). The CDR3 bases are TGCAGTGCTAGTGCATGGGGTTCGCGGGAGACCCAGTACTTC. Translated: CSASAWGSRETQYF.